A single sample is the source of the 23 T cell receptor beta chains below, sequenced in a study of beta chain features in type 1 diabetes. Expressed TCRB transcripts were sequenced because the entire RNA isolate underwent reverse transcription. The repertoire was sequenced with immunoSEQ multiplex PCR; TCRdb's copy has only in-frame clones and lacks some. The data hold 200,000 to 250,000 clones, with 25% to 30% observed a single time. The sample comprised central memory CD4+ T cells from blood. All receptors come from a man younger than 40 in good health.

The chain combines TRBV7-2 with TRBJ2-2; D unclear. The CDR3 totals 12 residues. Per the germline V gene, CDR1 is SGHTA and CDR2 is FQGNSA. Trimming left V 7 bases short and J 6 bases short, with 9 bases between. The CDR3 DNA is TGTGCCAGCACCCGCCCTGCCGGGGAGCTGTTTTTT. Translated: CASTRPAGELFF.

This clone was recorded once. The V call is TRBV14, the J call TRBJ1-2; perhaps TRBD1 as D (5 bases). V was trimmed by 1 base and J by 6 bases, leaving 12 bases between them. Germline CDR1 reads SGHDN; CDR2 reads FVKESK. This CDR3 comprises 14 residues. This CDR3 reads CASSQVGGADGYTF. The CDR3 nucleotides read TGTGCCAGCAGCCAAGTCGGGGGAGCGGATGGCTACACCTTC. Full variable domain (missing parts from reference TRBV14 and TRBJ1-2): EAGVTQFPSHSVIEKGQTVTLRCDPISGHDNLYWYRRVMGKEIKFLLHFVKESKQDESGMPNNRFLAERTGGTYSTLKVQPAELEDSGVYFCASSQVGGADGYTFGSGTRLTVV.

The sample holds a few counts of this clone. The V gene is TRBV11-2, the J gene TRBJ1-2, with a weak D call TRBD1 (5 bases). From germline, CDR1 is SGHAT and CDR2 FQNNGV. This CDR3 is built from 12 residues. The V end lost 1 base, the J end lost 6 bases, and 6 bases lay between the germline ends. The CDR3 is CASSLARDGYTF. The CDR3 DNA follows: TGTGCCAGCAGCTTAGCCAGGGATGGCTACACCTTC.

This chain connects TRBV10-3 to TRBJ2-6; D gene unclear. The CDR3 runs to 15 residues. Trimming took 3 bases from V and 2 from J, leaving 8 bases between them. Germline V lookup: CDR1 ENHRY, CDR2 SYGVKD. DNA of the CDR3: TGTGCCATCAGTGATCTTCGGACTGGGGCCAACGTCCTGACTTTC. It codes for CAISDLRTGANVLTF.

V and J are TRBV18 and TRBJ2-6; the D is unclear. Germline V gene data show CDR1 as KGHSH and CDR2 as LQKENI. Trimming removed 0 bases at V and 2 bases at J, with 5 bases between. CDR3 length: 15 residues. CDR3 sequence (DNA): TGTGCCAGCTCACCACCTGGAGCTGGGGCCAACGTCCTGACTTTC. Its protein is CASSPPGAGANVLTF.

CDR3 in DNA: TGTGCCAGCAGCCCCCAGACAGGGGTGAACTATGGCTACACCTTC. Amino acid sequence: CASSPQTGVNYGYTF. The chain employs TRBV7-2 and TRBJ1-2, with TRBD1 matching over 8 bases. Germline-derived CDR1 and CDR2 are SGHTA and FQGNSA. This CDR3 is built from 15 residues. With 5 bases clipped from V and 2 bases from J, the junction kept 7 bases outside the gene matches.

Here the CDR3 DNA reads TGTGCCAGTAGCCTCCTGGGGGCGATGAACACTGAAGCTTTCTTT. Its translation: CASSLLGAMNTEAFF. The V and J genes are TRBV19 and TRBJ1-1, with D perhaps TRBD1 (6 bases). CDR3 length equals 15 residues. V was pared by 6 bases and J by 0 bases, with 14 bases between. CDR1 and CDR2 from the germline V gene are LNHDA and SQIVND (reference sequence).

This clone was detected only a few times. V and J are TRBV30 and TRBJ2-3; D may be TRBD1 (5 bases). CDR1 GTSNPN and CDR2 SVGIG come from the germline V gene (reference sequence). The CDR3 is 13 residues long. Trimming took 4 bases from V and 8 from J, leaving 16 bases between them. CDR3 loop: CAWNPGIRATQYF. The CDR3 bases are TGTGCCTGGAACCCAGGGATACGAGCTACGCAGTATTTT.

The V and J genes are TRBV7-8 and TRBJ2-7, with unresolved D. Per germline, CDR1 SGHVS and CDR2 FQNEAQ. V was clipped by 0 bases and J by 6 bases, with 9 bases between them. The length of the CDR3 is 13 residues. This CDR3 is CASSLALETEQYF. CDR3 in DNA: TGTGCCAGCAGCTTAGCGCTGGAGACCGAGCAGTACTTC.

In this sample, this clone turned up a few times. The V call is TRBV7-2, the J call TRBJ2-6, with D unclear. Trimming shortened V by 5 bases and J by 0 bases, and 8 bases separated the two germline ends. The CDR3 has 15 amino acids. CDR1 SGHTA and CDR2 FQGNSA come from the germline V gene. The CDR3 spells CASSRLSSGANVLTF. Written as DNA, the CDR3 is TGTGCCAGCAGCCGACTGAGCTCTGGGGCCAACGTCCTGACTTTC.

This rearrangement joins TRBV9 to TRBJ2-7, with D possibly matching TRBD1 (6 bases). The CDR3 contains 14 residues. Germline loops: CDR1 SGDLS, CDR2 YYNGEE. Trimming left V 2 bases short and J 10 bases short, with 19 bases between. The DNA of the CDR3 is TGTGCCAGCAGCGTGAGACAGGCTTCCGACCCACAGTACTTC. Translating it yields CASSVRQASDPQYF.

A few counts support this clone. The V and J genes are TRBV4-1 and TRBJ2-1, with 15 bases aligning to TRBD2. The germline V gene has CDR1 MGHRA and CDR2 YSYEKL. V shed 4 bases, J shed 8 bases, and the junction held 12 bases outside the gene matches. The CDR3 is 18 amino acids. In nucleotides, the CDR3 is TGCGCCAGCAGCCCGGGACTAGCGGGAGGTGGTAATAGGCATGAGCAGTTCTTC. It codes for CASSPGLAGGGNRHEQFF.

This chain joins TRBV6-1 and TRBJ2-5; D is perhaps TRBD2 (7 bases). V shed 4 bases and J shed 5 bases, with 14 bases lying between them. The CDR3 spans 14 residues. Germline V gene lookup returns CDR1 MNHNS and CDR2 SASEGT. Written as DNA, the CDR3 is TGTGCCAGCAGTGGAGGGGGGGCGGCGGAGACCCAGTACTTC. It specifies CASSGGGAAETQYF.

This clone was seen more than once but under ten times. The chain uses TRBV29-1 and TRBJ2-1; tentative D call: TRBD1 (6 bases). This CDR3 spans 13 amino acids. The germline V gene encodes CDR1 SQVTM and CDR2 ANQGSEA. V was clipped by 4 bases and J by 7 bases, with 14 bases between them. This chain's CDR3 is CSVAGSQGNEQFF. The CDR3 DNA reads TGCAGCGTTGCGGGTTCCCAGGGGAATGAGCAGTTCTTC.

This rearrangement joins TRBV18 to TRBJ2-5, with D maybe TRBD2 (6 bases). Germline values: CDR1 KGHSH, CDR2 LQKENI. Trimming removed 3 bases from V and 1 base from J, with 12 bases in between. CDR3 length: 15 residues. The CDR3 reads CASSPRAGLQETQYF. The CDR3 DNA is TGTGCCAGCTCACCCCGTGCGGGGCTCCAAGAGACCCAGTACTTC.

This clone has only a few counts. This rearrangement joins TRBV11-2 to TRBJ2-7, with 15 bases aligning to TRBD2. From germline, CDR1 is SGHAT and CDR2 FQNNGV. This CDR3 region has 17 residues. Trimming at V came to 1 base and at J to 3 bases, leaving 4 bases not matched to a gene. The chain's CDR3 is CASSLAGTSGGHYEQYF. CDR3 nucleotide sequence: TGTGCCAGCAGCTTAGCCGGGACTAGCGGGGGGCACTACGAGCAGTACTTC.

The chain uses TRBV18 and TRBJ1-1; unclear D gene. The V gene lost 7 bases and the J gene lost 8 bases, with 17 bases spanning the gap. CDR3 length: 13 residues. Germline CDR1 reads KGHSH; CDR2 reads LQKENI. The CDR3 sequence is CASLQTTGIEAFF. CDR3 bases: TGTGCCAGCTTACAAACAACCGGGATCGAAGCTTTCTTT.

The gene calls are TRBV9 and TRBJ2-7, with 8 bases aligning to TRBD2. After removal of 2 bases from V and 1 base from J, the junction contained 2 bases not matched to a gene. CDR3 length: 14 residues. Per the germline V gene, CDR1 is SGDLS and CDR2 is YYNGEE. Written as DNA, the CDR3 is TGTGCCAGCAGCGTGACGGGAGGGTCCTACGAGCAGTACTTC. Translating gives CASSVTGGSYEQYF.

V usage is TRBV27 and J usage is TRBJ2-7, with TRBD2 as a possible D gene (6 bases). Germline V lookup: CDR1 MNHEY, CDR2 SMNVEV (reference sequence). This CDR3 is 18 amino acids long. V lost 1 base and J lost 2, with 21 bases in between. CDR3: CASSLFGGLAPRAYEQYF. Here the CDR3 DNA reads TGTGCCAGCAGTTTATTCGGGGGTCTGGCTCCGAGGGCCTACGAGCAGTACTTC.

This clone has a count of ten or more. The V gene is TRBV5-4, the J gene TRBJ2-3, with unresolved D. The CDR3 extends over 13 amino acids. The V gene lost 1 base and the J gene lost 2 bases, with 5 bases spanning the gap. The germline gives CDR1 SGHNT, CDR2 YYREEE (reference sequence). CDR3 bases: TGTGCCAGCAGCTTGAAGGACACAGATACGCAGTATTTT. Residues: CASSLKDTDTQYF.

As to this clone: One base away lies a much larger clone, so this may be a sequencing read error. The same CDR3 arises from other DNA sequences in this sample as well. V and J are TRBV7-9 and TRBJ2-3; maybe TRBD2 (5 bases). The V gene's germline CDR1 is SEHNR and CDR2 FQNEAQ (reference sequence). V dropped 1 base and J dropped 3 bases, with 5 bases sitting between them. CDR3 length: 13 residues. The chain's CDR3 is CASSLGGTDTQYF. In DNA, the CDR3 is TGTGCCAGCAGCTTAGGAGGGACAGATACGCAGTATTTT.

The CDR3 loop is CASSLPASGIYEQYF. CDR3 DNA: TGTGCCAGCAGCTTACCCGCTAGCGGAATTTACGAGCAGTACTTC. V is TRBV7-9 and J is TRBJ2-7; 7 bases align to TRBD2. V shed 2 bases and J 4 bases; nucleotides not matched to a gene: 8. This CDR3 has 15 residues. The germline gives CDR1 SEHNR, CDR2 FQNEAQ (reference sequence).

The gene calls are TRBV7-9 and TRBJ2-1; 7 nucleotides align to TRBD1. CDR1 is SEHNR, CDR2 FQNEAQ, per germline (reference sequence). V lost 5 bases and J lost 2; bases outside the gene matches: 6. The CDR3 is 15 residues long. The CDR3 loop reads CASSRQGSTYNEQFF. Written as DNA, the CDR3 is TGTGCCAGCAGCCGACAGGGCTCTACCTACAATGAGCAGTTCTTC.